This TCR beta chain derives from a study of neurological immune-mediated disorders. Study-wide results and caveats: The level of TCR clonal expansion was highest in patients with HTLV-1-associated myelopathy and lowest in multiple sclerosis, where it fell below the level seen in healthy controls.

TCRdb re-derived calls from the 5' RACE reads in MiXCR, one entry per CDR3 protein. The table has about 59,000 distinct CDR3 sequences, roughly 12% seen once. This clonotype was detected a few times. Its antigen is unidentified. V lost 5 bases and J 2 bases, leaving 13 bases between the germline ends. The V gene's germline CDR1 is SQVTM and CDR2 ANQGSEA. The CDR3 length is 13 residues. The material sequenced was PBMCs. V usage is TRBV29-1 and J usage is TRBJ2-7, with D perhaps TRBD2 (5 bases). The sequence was obtained from a woman aged 60 to 75 with HTLV-1-associated myelopathy (HAM/TSP). The CDR3 region is CSVRLFNTYEQYF. DNA of the CDR3: TGCAGCGTTCGACTATTTAATACCTACGAGCAGTACTTC.